This T cell receptor beta chain appears in the sequencing data of a study of vaccination effects on CD4 cells after COVID-19. Study-wide findings and caveats: Clones of infection and vaccine origin contracted markedly late after vaccination. There were few convalescent patients in the study and no early post-infection timepoints.

With the ViraFEST assay, the study expanded antigen-specific CD4+ T cells using viral peptide pools, then sequenced them. Upon completion of roughly ten days in culture, CD4+ T cells were isolated. All participants had two doses of either the BNT162b2 or mRNA-1273 vaccine. Cultures of roughly 2 million PBMC per well contained around 11 IU/ml IL-2 plus 10 ug/ml peptides. The germline V gene encodes CDR1 MNHEY and CDR2 SVGAGI. The trim removed 5 bases at V and 1 base at J, leaving 4 bases unmatched. The CDR3 is 14 amino acids. Some clones are missing from TCRdb's copy, which holds only in-frame ones; the method was immunoSEQ multiplex PCR. Of more than 50,000 clones in the sample, less than 80% were seen once. Points on this clone: Antigen specificity is unknown.

V is TRBV6-5 and J is TRBJ1-2, with 7 positions matching TRBD1. The sequenced sample was CD4+ T cells from PBMCs cultured with HCoV-OC43 spike peptides, obtained after COVID-19 vaccination. Subset reported: HCoV-OC43 spike overlapping peptide pool stimulation. The sequence came from a human donor who received a COVID-19 vaccine. The CDR3 sequence: CASSRDSRNYGYTF. CDR3 DNA: TGTGCCAGCAGTCGGGACAGCCGTAACTATGGCTACACCTTC.